Presented here are 23 T cell receptor beta chains from one specimen sequenced in a study of response to subunit inactivated influenza vaccine. TCRdb re-called the RT-PCR reads through MiXCR, storing one row per CDR3 protein. The sample carries about 160,000 distinct CDR3 sequences, 11% recorded once. The input for sequencing was non-naive T cells sorted from PBMCs, taken 35 to 45 days after vaccination. The source is a man aged 50 to 59 who received an inactivated influenza vaccine.

The chain employs TRBV3-1 and TRBJ1-2; D ambiguous. V was shortened by 0 bases and J by 6 bases, with 8 bases between the two germline ends. The CDR3 has 13 residues. The germline CDR1 and CDR2 sequences are LGHDT and YNNKEL (reference sequence). CDR3 bases: TGTGCCAGCAGCCAAGATGAGGGTCATGGCTACACCTTC. Its protein product is CASSQDEGHGYTF.

Notes on this clonotype: This could be a read error, since a much larger clone is one nucleotide away. The chain is built from TRBV5-1 and TRBJ1-1, with no clear D. This CDR3 is 15 amino acids long. Germline values: CDR1 SGHRS, CDR2 YFSETQ. This CDR3 reads CASSLGYGTQTEALF. The CDR3, as DNA: TGCGCCAGCAGCTTGGGGTATGGAACCCAGACTGAAGCTTTATTT.

The chain carries TRBV4-3 and TRBJ2-3; D remains ambiguous. V shed 0 bases and J shed 7 bases, with 8 bases lying between them. The CDR3 consists of 13 residues. Germline values: CDR1 LGHNA, CDR2 YSLEER. The CDR3 sequence: CASSQDLVNTQYF. The CDR3 DNA reads TGCGCCAGCAGCCAAGATCTGGTGAATACGCAGTATTTT.

This clonotype has only a few counts. The rearrangement joins TRBV6-2 or TRBV6-3 to TRBJ1-5; D not certain. V lost 6 bases and J lost 6, with 12 bases in between. Germline CDR1 MNHEY, CDR2 SVGEGT. CDR3 size: 13 residues. The CDR3 sequence: CASRRTQLQPQHF. The CDR3 DNA is TGTGCCAGCAGACGAACACAGCTTCAGCCCCAGCATTTT.

This clonotype was recorded many times. The rearrangement joins TRBV9 to TRBJ2-1; 8 positions match TRBD1. This CDR3 spans 15 amino acids. The ends lost 0 bases at V and 4 bases at J; junction bases unmatched: 3. The germline gives CDR1 SGDLS, CDR2 YYNGEE. The CDR3 protein is CASSVVGTGYNEQFF. The CDR3 DNA follows: TGTGCCAGCAGCGTAGTAGGGACAGGATACAATGAGCAGTTCTTC.

The rearrangement joins TRBV4-1 to TRBJ2-1; perhaps TRBD1 as D (6 bases). Germline V gene data show CDR1 as MGHRA and CDR2 as YSYEKL. The CDR3 is 16 amino acids. V lost 0 bases to trimming and J lost 4 bases, with 13 bases between them. CDR3 amino acids: CASSQEEQGRYNEQFF. For the CDR3, the DNA is TGCGCCAGCAGCCAAGAAGAACAGGGTCGGTACAATGAGCAGTTCTTC.

This clonotype showed up just a few times. This chain joins TRBV28 and TRBJ2-5; 10 nucleotides match TRBD1. Per germline, CDR1 MDHEN and CDR2 SYDVKM. CDR3 length equals 15 residues. V lost 8 bases and J lost 5; bases outside the gene matches: 11. The CDR3 region has the DNA TGTGCCAGCCGAGACAGGGGGCAAAAATTTGAGACCCAGTACTTC. The encoded protein is CASRDRGQKFETQYF.

This clonotype was counted many times. This chain links TRBV12-3 or TRBV12-4 with TRBJ2-2; possibly TRBD1 for D (5 bases). Trimming took 4 bases from V and 5 from J, leaving 8 bases between them. The CDR3 extends over 13 amino acids. The CDR3 loop reads CASSSSGTGELFF. DNA for the CDR3: TGTGCCAGCAGTTCCTCAGGGACCGGGGAGCTGTTTTTT.

With respect to this clonotype: The junction departs from the called germline gene at one end, perhaps through a read error. The chain recombines TRBV10-3 with TRBJ2-7, with D unclear. Germline V gene data show CDR1 as ENHRY and CDR2 as SYGVKD. The length of the CDR3 is 12 residues. The CDR3 loop reads CVISVDEAEQYF. CDR3 DNA: TGTGTCATCAGTGTGGACGAGGCCGAGCAGTACTTC.

The rearrangement uses TRBV12-5 and TRBJ2-5; D perhaps matches TRBD1 (5 bases). The CDR3 has 13 amino acids. Germline V gene sequence: CDR1 LGHNT, CDR2 FRNRAP. The V and J ends lost 6 bases and 4 bases respectively, with 12 bases between them. CDR3 sequence reads: CASGPDRGETQYF. The DNA of the CDR3 is TGTGCTAGTGGGCCCGATAGGGGAGAGACCCAGTACTTC.

This clonotype was seen a handful of times. The chain is built from TRBV5-5 and TRBJ1-6, with 9 nucleotides matching TRBD1. V gave up 0 bases and J gave up 10 bases; unmatched junction bases: 5. Germline CDR1 is SGHKS and CDR2 is YYEKEE (reference sequence). This CDR3 has 15 residues. The CDR3 reads CASSLAWDRESPLHF. CDR3 DNA sequence: TGTGCCAGCAGCTTGGCTTGGGACAGGGAGTCACCCCTCCACTTT.

The chain carries TRBV7-2 and TRBJ1-5; no clear D. This CDR3 is built from 14 residues. Trimming stripped 5 bases from V and 0 bases from J, with 8 bases between. Germline V CDR1 and CDR2: SGHTA, FQGNSA. The chain's CDR3 is CASSPVHSNQPQHF. The DNA of the CDR3 is TGTGCCAGCAGCCCTGTTCATAGCAATCAGCCCCAGCATTTT.

The rearrangement joins TRBV12-3 or TRBV12-4 to TRBJ1-1; 8 nucleotides match TRBD1. The V segment lost 6 bases and the J segment 2 bases; nucleotides outside the gene matches: 5. The CDR3 length is 14 residues. The CDR3 spells CASRQTGANTEAFF. The CDR3 region has the DNA TGTGCCAGCAGACAGACAGGGGCTAACACTGAAGCTTTCTTT.

The chain combines TRBV7-3 with TRBJ1-3; D gene uncertain. Trimming removed 4 bases at V and 3 bases at J, with 7 bases between. CDR1 SGHTA and CDR2 FQGTGA come from the germline V gene. The CDR3 is 13 amino acids. CDR3 in amino acids: CASSSGYGNTIYF. Here the CDR3 DNA reads TGTGCCAGCAGCTCAGGTTATGGAAACACCATATATTTT. The entire variable domain, with the rest obtained from reference TRBV7-3 and TRBJ1-3, is as follows: GAGVSQTPSNKVTEKGKYVELRCDPISGHTALYWYRQSLGQGPEFLIYFQGTGAADDSGLPNDRFFAVRPEGSVSTLKIQRTERGDSAVYLCASSSGYGNTIYFGEGSWLTVV.

DNA for the CDR3: TGTGCCAGCAGCCAGTCTCCGGGTTCTTCCCAGCATTTT. Encoded protein: CASSQSPGSSQHF. This chain uses TRBV3-1 with TRBJ1-5, with D hard to call. The CDR3 extends over 13 amino acids. V was cut by 3 bases and J by 11 bases, with 14 bases left in between. Germline CDR1 reads LGHDT; CDR2 reads YNNKEL (reference sequence).

This clonotype was detected ten times or more. The chain links TRBV12-3 or TRBV12-4 to TRBJ2-7; 10 bases are shared with TRBD2. Germline trimming cut 7 bases from V and 1 base from J; bases unmatched to any gene: 1. This CDR3 region has 13 residues. DNA for the CDR3: TGTGCCAGCATGACTAGCGGGTCCTACGAGCAGTACTTC. This translates into CASMTSGSYEQYF.

This clonotype has more than one count but fewer than ten. The gene calls are TRBV4-2 and TRBJ2-5; the D gene is possibly TRBD1 (5 bases). The CDR3 is 14 residues long. V was cut by 4 bases and J by 1 base, with 10 bases left in between. Germline CDR1 is LGHNA and CDR2 is YNFKEQ. The CDR3: CASSPSGFQETQYF. The CDR3 DNA reads as TGTGCCAGCAGCCCGTCAGGGTTCCAAGAGACCCAGTACTTC.

In its sample, this clonotype was seen a few times. V is TRBV6-5 and J is TRBJ2-1; TRBD2 agrees at 7 bases. Germline-derived CDR1 and CDR2 are MNHEY and SVGAGI. V gave up 0 bases and J gave up 11 bases; unmatched junction bases: 7. The CDR3 runs to 14 residues. CDR3 region: CASSYSRDYLKQFF. DNA for the CDR3: TGTGCCAGCAGTTACTCCCGGGACTACCTTAAGCAGTTCTTC.

V usage is TRBV19 and J usage is TRBJ2-2; no definite D call. The CDR3 contains 11 residues. Germline-derived CDR1 and CDR2 are LNHDA and SQIVND (reference sequence). V lost 8 bases and J lost 3, with 4 bases in between. CDR3 sequence reads: CASSYTGELFF. The CDR3 bases are TGTGCCAGTTCCTACACCGGGGAGCTGTTTTTT.

In its sample, this clonotype was seen a few times. J is TRBJ2-5 and V is TRBV6-1; no reliable D call. With 6 bases removed from V and 0 bases from J, the gap between germline ends came to 14 bases. This CDR3 region has 15 residues. In germline, CDR1 is MNHNS, CDR2 SASEGT. CDR3 amino acids: CASSPPGQYQETQYF. The CDR3 bases are TGTGCCAGCAGCCCCCCAGGCCAGTACCAAGAGACCCAGTACTTC.

The rearrangement links TRBV11-2 to TRBJ2-7; TRBD2 matches 15 bases. With 1 base clipped from V and 2 bases from J, the junction kept 6 bases outside the gene matches. The CDR3 runs to 18 residues. Per the germline V gene, CDR1 is SGHAT and CDR2 is FQNNGV. CDR3 region: CASSLVGTSGGLAYEQYF. The DNA for the CDR3 is TGTGCCAGCAGCTTAGTTGGGACTAGCGGGGGGCTGGCCTACGAGCAGTACTTC.

This clonotype was seen more than once but under ten times. J is TRBJ2-7 and V is TRBV7-2; 7 bases agree with TRBD1. The CDR3 length is 14 residues. Germline V gives CDR1 SGHTA, CDR2 FQGNSA. J gave up 8 bases and V 5 bases, and 12 bases lay outside the gene matches. CDR3: CASSRGQPPEKQYF. CDR3 nucleotides: TGTGCCAGCAGCCGGGGACAGCCCCCCGAAAAGCAGTACTTC. Based on the CDR3 plus reference TRBV7-2 and TRBJ2-7, the full variable domain is GAGVSQSPSNKVTEKGKDVELRCDPISGHTALYWYRQSLGQGLEFLIYFQGNSAPDKSGLPSDRFSAERTGGSVSTLTIQRTQQEDSAVYLCASSRGQPPEKQYFGPGTRLTVT.

The V call is TRBV10-3, the J call TRBJ1-1; the D gene is possibly TRBD1 (6 bases). CDR1 and CDR2 (germline): ENHRY, SYGVKD. Between the trimmed V and J ends, which lost 0 bases and 1 base, there was a span of 15 bases. This CDR3 is built from 17 residues. CDR3 nucleotide sequence: TGTGCCATCAGTGAGTCGTCTCGTGGCAGGGGGAACACTGAAGCTTTCTTT. Its translation is CAISESSRGRGNTEAFF.